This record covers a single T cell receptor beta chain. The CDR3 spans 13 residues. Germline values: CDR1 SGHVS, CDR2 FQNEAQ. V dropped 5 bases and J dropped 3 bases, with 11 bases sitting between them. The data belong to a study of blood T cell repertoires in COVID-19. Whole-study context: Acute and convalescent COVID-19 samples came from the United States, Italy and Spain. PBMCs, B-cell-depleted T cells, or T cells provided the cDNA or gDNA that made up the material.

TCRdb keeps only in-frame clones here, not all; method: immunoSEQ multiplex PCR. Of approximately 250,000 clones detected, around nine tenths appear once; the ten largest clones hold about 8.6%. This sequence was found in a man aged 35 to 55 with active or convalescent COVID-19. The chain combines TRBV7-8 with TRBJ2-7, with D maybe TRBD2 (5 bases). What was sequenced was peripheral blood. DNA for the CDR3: TGTGCCAGCAGCGCCGGACGGGGCTACGAGCAGTACTTC. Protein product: CASSAGRGYEQYF.